This TCR beta chain was retrieved from a study of T cell clonotyping in hematopoietic cell transplantation. Study-wide findings and caveats: Recipient TCR diversity dropped after transplant; expanded clonotypes rose from day 30 to 180. Broader posttransplant TCR repertoire diversity was predicted by graft donor and pretransplant recipient Inverse Simpson Index values.

By share, this clone counts as medium-sized. The target antigen is unknown. The data were produced by immunoSEQ multiplex PCR, yet TCRdb's version contains in-frame clones alone and is incomplete. The sample contains 9,000 to 13,000 clones, roughly three quarters of which appear only once. CDR3 length: 11 amino acids. Germline CDR1 and CDR2: MGHDK and SYGVNS. The germline V and J ends were trimmed by 5 bases and 5 bases, with 7 bases remaining between them. The source of this sequence is a female patient aged 40-50 years who had an allogeneic stem cell transplant from a related donor, so T cells may come from the graft donor. Some clones in this sample may be carry-over from other donors' samples. The chain combines TRBV25-1 with TRBJ2-7, with unresolved D. Sequencing used PBMCs, obtained 30 days after allogeneic stem cell transplant. CDR3 sequence reads: CASSPGHEQYF. In nucleotides, the CDR3 is TGTGCCAGCAGTCCAGGCCACGAGCAGTACTTC.